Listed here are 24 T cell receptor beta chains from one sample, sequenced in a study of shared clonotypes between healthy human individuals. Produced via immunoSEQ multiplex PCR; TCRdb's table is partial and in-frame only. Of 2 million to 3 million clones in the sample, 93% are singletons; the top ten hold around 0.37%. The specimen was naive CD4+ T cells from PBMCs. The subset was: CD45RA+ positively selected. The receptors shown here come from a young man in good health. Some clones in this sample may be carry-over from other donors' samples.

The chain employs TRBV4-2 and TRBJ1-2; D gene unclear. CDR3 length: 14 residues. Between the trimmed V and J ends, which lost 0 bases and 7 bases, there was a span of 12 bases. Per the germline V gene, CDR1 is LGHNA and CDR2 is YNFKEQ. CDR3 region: CASSQDFGDRGYTF. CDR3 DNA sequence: TGTGCCAGCAGCCAAGATTTCGGGGATCGTGGCTACACCTTC.

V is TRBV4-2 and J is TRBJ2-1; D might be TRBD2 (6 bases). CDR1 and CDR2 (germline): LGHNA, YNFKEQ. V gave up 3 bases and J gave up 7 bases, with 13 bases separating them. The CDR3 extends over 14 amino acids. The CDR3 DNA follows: TGTGCCAGCAGCCACACTAGCACGGGGAATGAGCAGTTCTTC. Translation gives CASSHTSTGNEQFF.

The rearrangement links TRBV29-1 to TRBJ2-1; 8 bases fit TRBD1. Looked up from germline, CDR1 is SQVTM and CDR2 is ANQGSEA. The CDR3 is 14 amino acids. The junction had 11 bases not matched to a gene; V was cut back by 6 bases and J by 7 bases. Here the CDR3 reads CSVVRRGHRNEQFF. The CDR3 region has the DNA TGCAGCGTGGTCCGCAGGGGGCATCGAAATGAGCAGTTCTTC.

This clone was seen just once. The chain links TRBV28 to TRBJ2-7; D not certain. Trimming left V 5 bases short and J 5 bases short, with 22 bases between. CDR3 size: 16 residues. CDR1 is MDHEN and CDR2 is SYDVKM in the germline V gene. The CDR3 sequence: CASSPTDARTLDEQYF. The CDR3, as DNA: TGTGCCAGCAGTCCGACGGACGCCCGTACTCTCGACGAGCAGTACTTC.

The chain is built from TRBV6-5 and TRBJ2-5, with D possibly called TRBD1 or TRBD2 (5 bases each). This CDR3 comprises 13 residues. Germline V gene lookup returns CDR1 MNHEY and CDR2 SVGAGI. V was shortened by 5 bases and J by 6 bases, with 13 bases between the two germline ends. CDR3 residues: CASSKRGWKTQYF. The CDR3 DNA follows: TGTGCCAGCAGTAAACGGGGCTGGAAGACCCAGTACTTC.

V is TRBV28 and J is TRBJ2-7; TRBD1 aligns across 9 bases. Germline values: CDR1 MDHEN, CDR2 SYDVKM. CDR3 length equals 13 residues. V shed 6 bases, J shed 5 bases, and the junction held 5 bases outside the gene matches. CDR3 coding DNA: TGTGCCAGCAGAACCACAGGGGGCAACGAGCAGTACTTC. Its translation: CASRTTGGNEQYF. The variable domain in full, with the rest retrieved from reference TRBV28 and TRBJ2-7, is DVKVTQSSRYLVKRTGEKVFLECVQDMDHENMFWYRQDPGLGLRLIYFSYDVKMKEKGDIPEGYSVSREKKERFSLILESASTNQTSMYLCASRTTGGNEQYFGPGTRLTVT.

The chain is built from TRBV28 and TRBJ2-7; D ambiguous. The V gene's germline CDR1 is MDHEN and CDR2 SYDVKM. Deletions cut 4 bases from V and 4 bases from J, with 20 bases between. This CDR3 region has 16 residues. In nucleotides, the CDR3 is TGTGCCAGCAGTTCCTGGCAGGCCCGGGTGGGGTACGAGCAGTACTTC. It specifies CASSSWQARVGYEQYF.

The CDR3 DNA reads TGCGCCAGCAGCCCGGTTGGGGACTCACACACCTTC. The encoded protein is CASSPVGDSHTF. V gene TRBV5-1 combines with J gene TRBJ1-2; TRBD1 is a possible D gene (5 bases). Between the trimmed V and J ends, which lost 4 bases and 12 bases, there was a span of 16 bases. The CDR3 runs to 12 residues. Germline V gives CDR1 SGHRS, CDR2 YFSETQ.

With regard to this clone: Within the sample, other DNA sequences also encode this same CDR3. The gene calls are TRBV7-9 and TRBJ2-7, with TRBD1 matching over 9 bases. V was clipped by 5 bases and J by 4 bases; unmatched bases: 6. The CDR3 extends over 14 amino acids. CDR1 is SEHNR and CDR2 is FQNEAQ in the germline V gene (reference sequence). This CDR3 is CASSLGQGTYEQYF. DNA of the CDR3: TGTGCCAGCAGCCTAGGACAGGGGACTTACGAGCAGTACTTC.

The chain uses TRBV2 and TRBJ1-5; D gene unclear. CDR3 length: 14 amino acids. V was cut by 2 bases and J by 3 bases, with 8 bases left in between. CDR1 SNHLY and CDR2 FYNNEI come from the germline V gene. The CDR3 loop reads CASSEKLNNQPQHF. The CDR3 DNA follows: TGTGCCAGCAGTGAAAAACTGAACAATCAGCCCCAGCATTTT.

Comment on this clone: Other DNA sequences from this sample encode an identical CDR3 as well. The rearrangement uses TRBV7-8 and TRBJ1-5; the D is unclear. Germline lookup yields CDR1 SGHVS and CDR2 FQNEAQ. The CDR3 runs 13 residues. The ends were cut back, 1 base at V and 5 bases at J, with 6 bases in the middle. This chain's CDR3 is CASSLVGDQPQHF. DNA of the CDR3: TGTGCCAGCAGCTTAGTGGGAGATCAGCCCCAGCATTTT.

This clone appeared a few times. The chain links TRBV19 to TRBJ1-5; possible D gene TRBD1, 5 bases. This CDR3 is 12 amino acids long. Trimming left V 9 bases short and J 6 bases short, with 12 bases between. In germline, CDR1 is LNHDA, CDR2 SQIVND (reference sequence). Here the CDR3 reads CASGTVGQPQHF. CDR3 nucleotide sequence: TGTGCCAGCGGGACTGTGGGTCAGCCCCAGCATTTT.

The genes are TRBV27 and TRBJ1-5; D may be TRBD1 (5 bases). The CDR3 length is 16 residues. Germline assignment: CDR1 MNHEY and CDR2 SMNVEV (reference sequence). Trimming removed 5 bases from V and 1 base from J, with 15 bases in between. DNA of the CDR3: TGTGCCAGCAGTCCGCTCGGGGGGTACAGCAATCAGCCCCAGCATTTT. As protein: CASSPLGGYSNQPQHF.

CDR3 in amino acids: CASSDSFGRLNEQFF. CDR3 in DNA: TGTGCCAGCAGTGATAGTTTTGGACGGCTCAATGAGCAGTTCTTC. V is TRBV28 and J is TRBJ2-1; D gene ambiguous. This CDR3 is built from 15 residues. The ends were cut back, 5 bases at V and 6 bases at J, with 17 bases in the middle. CDR1 and CDR2 from the germline V gene are MDHEN and SYDVKM.

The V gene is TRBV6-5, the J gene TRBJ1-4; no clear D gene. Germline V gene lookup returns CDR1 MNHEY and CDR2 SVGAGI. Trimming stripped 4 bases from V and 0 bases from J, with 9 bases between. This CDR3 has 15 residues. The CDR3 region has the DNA TGTGCCAGCAGTTCCCACAGAGCAACTAATGAAAAACTGTTTTTT. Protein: CASSSHRATNEKLFF.

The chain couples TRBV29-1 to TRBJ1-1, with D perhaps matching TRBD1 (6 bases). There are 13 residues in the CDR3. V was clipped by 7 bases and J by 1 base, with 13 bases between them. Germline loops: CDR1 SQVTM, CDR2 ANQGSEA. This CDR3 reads CSGKLGGNTEAFF. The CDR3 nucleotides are TGCAGCGGTAAATTAGGGGGGAACACTGAAGCTTTCTTT. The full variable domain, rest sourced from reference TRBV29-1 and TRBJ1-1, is SAVISQKPSRDICQRGTSLTIQCQVDSQVTMMFWYRQQPGQSLTLIATANQGSEATYESGFVIDKFPISRPNLTFSTLTVSNMSPEDSSIYLCSGKLGGNTEAFFGQGTRLTVV.

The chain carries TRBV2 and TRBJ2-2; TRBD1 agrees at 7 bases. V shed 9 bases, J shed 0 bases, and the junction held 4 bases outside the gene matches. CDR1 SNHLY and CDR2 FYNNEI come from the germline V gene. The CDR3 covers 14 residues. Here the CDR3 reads CASLGQANTGELFF. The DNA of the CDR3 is TGTGCCAGTCTCGGACAGGCGAACACCGGGGAGCTGTTTTTT.

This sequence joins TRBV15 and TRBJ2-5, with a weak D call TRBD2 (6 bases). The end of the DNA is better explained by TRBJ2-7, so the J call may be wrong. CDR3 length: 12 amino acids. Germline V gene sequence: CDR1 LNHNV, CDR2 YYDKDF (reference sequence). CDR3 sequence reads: CATSSRGYEQYF. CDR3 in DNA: TGTGCCACCAGCTCCCGGGGGTACGAGCAGTACTTC.

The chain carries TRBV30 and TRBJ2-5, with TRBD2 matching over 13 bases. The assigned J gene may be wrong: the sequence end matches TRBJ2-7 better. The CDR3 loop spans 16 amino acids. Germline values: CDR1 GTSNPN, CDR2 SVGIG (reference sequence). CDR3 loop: CAWTTSGRALRDEQYF. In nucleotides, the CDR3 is TGTGCCTGGACCACTAGCGGGAGGGCCCTTCGGGACGAGCAGTACTTC.

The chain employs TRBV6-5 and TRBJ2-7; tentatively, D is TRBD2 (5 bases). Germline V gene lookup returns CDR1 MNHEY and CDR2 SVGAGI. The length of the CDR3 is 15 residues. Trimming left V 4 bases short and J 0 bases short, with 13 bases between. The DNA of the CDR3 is TGTGCCAGCAGTTCGGTAGGACTGACCTCCTACGAGCAGTACTTC. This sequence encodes CASSSVGLTSYEQYF.

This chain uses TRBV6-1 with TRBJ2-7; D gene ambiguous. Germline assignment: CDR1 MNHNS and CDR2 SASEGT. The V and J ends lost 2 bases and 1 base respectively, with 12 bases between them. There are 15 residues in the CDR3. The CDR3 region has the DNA TGTGCCAGCAGTGAACTTGGGGTGGGGTCCTACGAGCAGTACTTC. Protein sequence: CASSELGVGSYEQYF.

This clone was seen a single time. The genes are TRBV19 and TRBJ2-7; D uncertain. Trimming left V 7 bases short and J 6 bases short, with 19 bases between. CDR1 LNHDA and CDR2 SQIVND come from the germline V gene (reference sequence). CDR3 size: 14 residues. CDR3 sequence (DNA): TGTGCCAGTACAGTCCCGGGCTCCTCCGGCGAGCAGTACTTC. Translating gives CASTVPGSSGEQYF.

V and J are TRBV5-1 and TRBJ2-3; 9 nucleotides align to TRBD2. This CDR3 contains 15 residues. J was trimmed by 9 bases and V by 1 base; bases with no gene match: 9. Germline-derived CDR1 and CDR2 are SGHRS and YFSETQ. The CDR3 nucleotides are TGCGCCAGCAGCTTGACCTTAGCGGGAGCTGAGACGCAGTATTTT. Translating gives CASSLTLAGAETQYF.

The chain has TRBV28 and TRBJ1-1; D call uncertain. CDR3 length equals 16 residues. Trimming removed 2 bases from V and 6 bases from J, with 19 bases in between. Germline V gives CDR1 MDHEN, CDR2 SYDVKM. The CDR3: CASSLDFGSPRAEAFF. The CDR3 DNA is TGTGCCAGCAGTTTAGATTTCGGCAGCCCGAGAGCTGAAGCTTTCTTT.